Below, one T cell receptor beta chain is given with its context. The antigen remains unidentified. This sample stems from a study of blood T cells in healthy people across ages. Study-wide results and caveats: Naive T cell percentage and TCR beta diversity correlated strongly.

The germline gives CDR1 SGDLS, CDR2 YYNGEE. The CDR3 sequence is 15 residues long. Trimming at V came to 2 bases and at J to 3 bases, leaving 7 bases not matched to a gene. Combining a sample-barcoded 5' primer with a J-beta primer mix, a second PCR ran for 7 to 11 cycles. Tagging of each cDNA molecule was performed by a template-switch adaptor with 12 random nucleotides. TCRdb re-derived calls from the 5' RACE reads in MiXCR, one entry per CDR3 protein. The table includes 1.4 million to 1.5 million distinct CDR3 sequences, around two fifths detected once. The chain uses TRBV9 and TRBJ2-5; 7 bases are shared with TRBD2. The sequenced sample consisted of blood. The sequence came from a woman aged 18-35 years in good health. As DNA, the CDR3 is TGTGCCAGCAGCGTGGGGACTATCGCCGAAGAGACCCAGTACTTC. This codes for CASSVGTIAEETQYF.